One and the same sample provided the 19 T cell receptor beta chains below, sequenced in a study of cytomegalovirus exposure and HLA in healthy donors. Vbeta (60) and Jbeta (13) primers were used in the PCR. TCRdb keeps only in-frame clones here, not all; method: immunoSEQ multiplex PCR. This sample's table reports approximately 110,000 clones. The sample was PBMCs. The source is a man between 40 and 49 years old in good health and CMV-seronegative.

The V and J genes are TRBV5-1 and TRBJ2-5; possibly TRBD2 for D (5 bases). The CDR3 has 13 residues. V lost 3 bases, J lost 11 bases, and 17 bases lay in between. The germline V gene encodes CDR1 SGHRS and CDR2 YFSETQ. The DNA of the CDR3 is TGCGCCAGCAGCTCTCTACCGGACTTAGAGCAGTACTTC. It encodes CASSSLPDLEQYF.

The CDR3 DNA reads TGTGCCAGCAGCTCACAGAGCCTGAACACCGGGGAGCTGTTTTTT. It encodes CASSSQSLNTGELFF. The V gene is TRBV5-4, the J gene TRBJ2-2; D not resolved. Trimming took 3 bases from V and 1 from J, leaving 10 bases between them. This CDR3 is 15 amino acids long. CDR1 and CDR2 (germline): SGHNT, YYREEE (reference sequence).

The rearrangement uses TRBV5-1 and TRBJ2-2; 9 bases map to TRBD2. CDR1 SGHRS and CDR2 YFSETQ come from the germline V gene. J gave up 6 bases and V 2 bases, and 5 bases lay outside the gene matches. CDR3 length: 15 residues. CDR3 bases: TGCGCCAGCAGCTTACAAGCGGGAGGTCCCGGGGAGCTGTTTTTT. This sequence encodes CASSLQAGGPGELFF.

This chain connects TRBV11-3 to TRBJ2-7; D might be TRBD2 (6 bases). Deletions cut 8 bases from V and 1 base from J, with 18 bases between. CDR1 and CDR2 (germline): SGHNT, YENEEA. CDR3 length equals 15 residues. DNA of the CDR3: TGTGCCAGCGCCCCAGCTATGGGGGGATCCTACGAGCAGTACTTC. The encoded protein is CASAPAMGGSYEQYF.

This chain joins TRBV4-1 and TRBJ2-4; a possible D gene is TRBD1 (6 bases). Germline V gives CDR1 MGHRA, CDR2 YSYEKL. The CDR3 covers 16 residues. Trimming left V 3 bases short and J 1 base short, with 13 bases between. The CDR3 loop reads CASSQTQGLAKNIQYF. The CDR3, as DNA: TGCGCCAGCAGCCAGACACAGGGTCTGGCCAAAAACATTCAGTACTTC.

The CDR3 here is CASSDGTGGDGYTF. In DNA form, the CDR3 reads TGTGCCAGCAGTGACGGGACAGGGGGCGATGGCTACACCTTC. The rearrangement joins TRBV6-4 to TRBJ1-2; 12 bases fit TRBD1. Germline trimming cut 2 bases from V and 6 bases from J; bases unmatched to any gene: 1. The CDR3 has 14 amino acids. Germline assignment: CDR1 MRHNA and CDR2 SNTAGT.

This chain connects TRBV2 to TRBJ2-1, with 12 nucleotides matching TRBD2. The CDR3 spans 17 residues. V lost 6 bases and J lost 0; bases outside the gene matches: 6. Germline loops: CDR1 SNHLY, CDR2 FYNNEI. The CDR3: CASRGTSGPSSYNEQFF. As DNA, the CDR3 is TGTGCCAGCAGAGGGACTAGCGGGCCAAGCTCCTACAATGAGCAGTTCTTC.

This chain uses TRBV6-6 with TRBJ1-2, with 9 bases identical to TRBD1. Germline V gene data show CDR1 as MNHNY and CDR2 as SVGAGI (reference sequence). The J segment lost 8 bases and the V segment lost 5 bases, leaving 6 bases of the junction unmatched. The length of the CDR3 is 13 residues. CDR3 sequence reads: CASSQGTGWGYTF. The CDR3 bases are TGTGCCAGCAGTCAAGGGACAGGGTGGGGCTACACCTTC.

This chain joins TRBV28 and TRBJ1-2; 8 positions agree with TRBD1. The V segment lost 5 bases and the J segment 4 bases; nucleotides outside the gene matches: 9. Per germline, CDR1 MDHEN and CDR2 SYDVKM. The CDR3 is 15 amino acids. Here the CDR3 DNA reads TGTGCCAGCAGTACGTCTCCCGGACAGGGCTATGGCTACACCTTC. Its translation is CASSTSPGQGYGYTF.

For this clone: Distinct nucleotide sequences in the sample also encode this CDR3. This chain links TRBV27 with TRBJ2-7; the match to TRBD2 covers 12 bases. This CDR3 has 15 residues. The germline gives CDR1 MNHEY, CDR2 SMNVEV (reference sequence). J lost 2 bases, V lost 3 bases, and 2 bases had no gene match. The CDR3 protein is CASSLRTSGTYEQYF. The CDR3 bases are TGTGCCAGCAGTTTGCGGACTAGCGGGACCTACGAGCAGTACTTC.

CDR3 sequence (DNA): TGTGCCAGCAGCGTAGAACTAGCAGGCAATGAGCAGTTCTTC. Translated, it gives CASSVELAGNEQFF. This chain links TRBV9 with TRBJ2-1; the D gene is possibly TRBD2 (6 bases). The CDR3 runs 14 residues. From germline, CDR1 is SGDLS and CDR2 YYNGEE. The V and J ends lost 0 bases and 6 bases respectively, with 10 bases between them.

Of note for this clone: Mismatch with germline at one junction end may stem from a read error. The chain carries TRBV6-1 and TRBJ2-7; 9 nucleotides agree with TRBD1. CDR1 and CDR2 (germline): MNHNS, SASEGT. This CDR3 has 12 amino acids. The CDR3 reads CASPGPGQGSQF. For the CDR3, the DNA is TGTGCCAGCCCCGGTCCGGGACAGGGATCTCAGTTC.

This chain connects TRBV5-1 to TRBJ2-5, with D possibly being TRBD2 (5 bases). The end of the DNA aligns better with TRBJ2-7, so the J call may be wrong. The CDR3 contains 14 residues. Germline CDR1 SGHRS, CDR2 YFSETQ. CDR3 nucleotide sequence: TGCGCCAGCAGCTCCGACTACATTGCCTACGAGCAGTACTTC. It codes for CASSSDYIAYEQYF.

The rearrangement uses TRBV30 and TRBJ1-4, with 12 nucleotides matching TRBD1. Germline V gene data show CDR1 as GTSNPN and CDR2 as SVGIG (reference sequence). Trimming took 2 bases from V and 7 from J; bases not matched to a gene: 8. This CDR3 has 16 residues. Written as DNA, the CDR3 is TGTGCCTGGAGTCTCGGGACAGGGGGCTATGGTGAAAAACTGTTTTTT. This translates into CAWSLGTGGYGEKLFF.

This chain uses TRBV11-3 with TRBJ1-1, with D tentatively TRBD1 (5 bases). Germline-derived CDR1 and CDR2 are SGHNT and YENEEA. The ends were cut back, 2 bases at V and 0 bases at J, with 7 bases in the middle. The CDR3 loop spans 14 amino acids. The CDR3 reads CASSLRGMNTEAFF. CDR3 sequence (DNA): TGTGCCAGCAGCTTAAGGGGTATGAACACTGAAGCTTTCTTT. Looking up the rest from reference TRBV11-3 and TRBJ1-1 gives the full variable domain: EAGVVQSPRYKIIEKKQPVAFWCNPISGHNTLYWYLQNLGQGPELLIRYENEEAVDDSQLPKDRFSAERLKGVDSTLKIQPAELGDSAVYLCASSLRGMNTEAFFGQGTRLTVV.

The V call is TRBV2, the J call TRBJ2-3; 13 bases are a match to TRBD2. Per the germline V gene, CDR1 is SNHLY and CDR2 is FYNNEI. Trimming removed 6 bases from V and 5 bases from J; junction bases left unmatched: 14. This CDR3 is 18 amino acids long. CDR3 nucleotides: TGTGCCAGCAGCGCAGGCTCACTAGCGGGAGGGTGGATAGATACGCAGTATTTT. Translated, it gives CASSAGSLAGGWIDTQYF.

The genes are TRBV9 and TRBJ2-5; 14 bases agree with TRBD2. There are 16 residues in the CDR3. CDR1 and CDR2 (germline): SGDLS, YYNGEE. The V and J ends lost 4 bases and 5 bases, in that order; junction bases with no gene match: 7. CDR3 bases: TGTGCCAGCAGCTCAGGACTAGCGGGAGGAGTCGAGACCCAGTACTTC. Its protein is CASSSGLAGGVETQYF.

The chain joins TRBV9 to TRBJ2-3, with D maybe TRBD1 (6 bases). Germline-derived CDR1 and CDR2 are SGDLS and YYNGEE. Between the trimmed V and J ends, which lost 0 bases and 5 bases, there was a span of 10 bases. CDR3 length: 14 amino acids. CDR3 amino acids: CASSVDSRGDTQYF. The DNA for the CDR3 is TGTGCCAGCAGCGTAGACAGCAGGGGAGATACGCAGTATTTT. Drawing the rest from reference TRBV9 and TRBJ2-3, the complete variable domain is DSGVTQTPKHLITATGQRVTLRCSPRSGDLSVYWYQQSLDQGLQFLIQYYNGEERAKGNILERFSAQQFPDLHSELNLSSLELGDSALYFCASSVDSRGDTQYFGPGTRLTVL.

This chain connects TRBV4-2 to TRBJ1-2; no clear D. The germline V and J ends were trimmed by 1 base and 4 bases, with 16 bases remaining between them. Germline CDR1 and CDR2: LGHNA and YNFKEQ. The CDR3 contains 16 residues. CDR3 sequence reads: CASSQATEQLAYGYTF. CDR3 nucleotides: TGTGCCAGCAGCCAAGCGACTGAACAACTCGCCTATGGCTACACCTTC.